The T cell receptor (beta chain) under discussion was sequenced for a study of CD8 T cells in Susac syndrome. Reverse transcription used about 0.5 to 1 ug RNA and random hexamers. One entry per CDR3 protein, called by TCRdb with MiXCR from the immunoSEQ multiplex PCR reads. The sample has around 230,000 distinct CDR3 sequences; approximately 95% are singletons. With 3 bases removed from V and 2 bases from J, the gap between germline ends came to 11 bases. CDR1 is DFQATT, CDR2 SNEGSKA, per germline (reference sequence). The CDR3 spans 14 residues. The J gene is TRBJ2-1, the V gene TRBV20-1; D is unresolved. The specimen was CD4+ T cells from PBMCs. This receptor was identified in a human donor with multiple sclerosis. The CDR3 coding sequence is TGCAGTGCTAGCTCCCAAGAGACCTACAATGAGCAGTTCTTC. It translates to CSASSQETYNEQFF.